The next 21 T cell receptor beta chains were all read from a single sample in a study of blood T cell repertoires in COVID-19. Generated by immunoSEQ multiplex PCR, the TCRdb table keeps only in-frame clones and is missing some. The sample records about 150,000 clones, roughly 90% being singletons. The sequenced sample consisted of PBMCs or T cells enriched from blood (not recorded which). These receptors all come from a woman in her twenties or thirties with acute COVID-19.

The chain carries TRBV5-1 and TRBJ2-1; 10 bases match TRBD2. The CDR3 covers 16 residues. Germline V gives CDR1 SGHRS, CDR2 YFSETQ. V was clipped by 2 bases and J by 0 bases; unmatched bases: 2. CDR3: CASSLLAGSSYNEQFF. CDR3 in DNA: TGCGCCAGCAGCTTACTAGCGGGAAGCTCCTACAATGAGCAGTTCTTC.

The V and J genes are TRBV18 and TRBJ2-2; a weak D match, TRBD2 (6 bases). Trimming left V 5 bases short and J 6 bases short, with 13 bases between. CDR1 and CDR2 (germline): KGHSH, LQKENI. The CDR3 consists of 14 residues. Here the CDR3 reads CASSRREISGELFF. The DNA for the CDR3 is TGTGCCAGCTCAAGGCGGGAAATATCCGGGGAGCTGTTTTTT.

The chain couples TRBV19 to TRBJ1-1; D is perhaps TRBD1 (5 bases). The length of the CDR3 is 13 residues. V was clipped by 4 bases and J by 3 bases, with 9 bases between them. CDR1 and CDR2 from the germline V gene are LNHDA and SQIVND (reference sequence). CDR3 sequence reads: CASSRQFDTEAFF. The CDR3 DNA is TGTGCCAGTAGTAGACAGTTTGACACTGAAGCTTTCTTT.

The genes are TRBV3-1 (or the pseudogene TRBV3-2) and TRBJ1-1, with D perhaps matching TRBD1 (5 bases). This CDR3 is built from 19 residues. V lost 1 base and J 0 bases, leaving 21 bases between the germline ends. The germline V gene encodes CDR1 LGHDT and CDR2 YNNKEL (reference sequence). The CDR3 bases are TGTGCCAGCAGCCAAGGTAGGGCGATGGGGGAGGGAGTGAACACTGAAGCTTTCTTT. It codes for CASSQGRAMGEGVNTEAFF.

The rearrangement uses TRBV5-4 and TRBJ2-3, with D possibly TRBD2 on 5 matching bases. Trimming shortened V by 2 bases and J by 6 bases, and 13 bases separated the two germline ends. There are 14 residues in the CDR3. Germline CDR1 SGHNT, CDR2 YYREEE (reference sequence). DNA of the CDR3: TGTGCCAGCAGCTTAGGTGGGAGAAGGGATACGCAGTATTTT. This translates into CASSLGGRRDTQYF.

The V gene is TRBV19, the J gene TRBJ1-6, with D tentatively TRBD1 (6 bases). The V end lost 5 bases, the J end lost 9 bases, and 20 bases lay between the germline ends. The CDR3 is 16 amino acids. Germline V lookup: CDR1 LNHDA, CDR2 SQIVND (reference sequence). DNA of the CDR3: TGTGCCAGTAGTTTAAGCGGGACAAGTGAGAGTTCACCCCTCCACTTT. Its translation: CASSLSGTSESSPLHF.

V gene TRBV28 combines with J gene TRBJ2-7, with 15 bases aligning to TRBD2. The CDR3 length is 16 residues. The germline V gene has CDR1 MDHEN and CDR2 SYDVKM. J was trimmed by 6 bases and V by 5 bases; bases with no gene match: 8. The CDR3: CASSPGLAGGQGEQYF. The CDR3 region has the DNA TGTGCCAGCAGTCCAGGACTAGCGGGAGGGCAAGGCGAGCAGTACTTC.

V gene TRBV15 combines with J gene TRBJ2-1; TRBD2 agrees at 14 bases. With V trimmed by 5 bases and J by 6 bases, 0 bases remained unmatched. This CDR3 contains 14 residues. In germline, CDR1 is LNHNV, CDR2 YYDKDF (reference sequence). CDR3 nucleotides: TGTGCCACCAGCGGGACTAGCGGGAGCAATGAGCAGTTCTTC. Protein product: CATSGTSGSNEQFF. The full variable domain, in which reference TRBV15 and TRBJ2-1 provide the parts outside the CDR3, is DAMVIQNPRYQVTQFGKPVTLSCSQTLNHNVMYWYQQKSSQAPKLLFHYYDKDFNNEADTPDNFQSRRPNTSFCFLDIRSPGLGDTAMYLCATSGTSGSNEQFFGPGTRLTVL.

The J gene is TRBJ2-7, the V gene TRBV28, with a weak D call TRBD2 (5 bases). V gave up 4 bases and J gave up 3 bases, with 19 bases separating them. This CDR3 has 16 amino acids. Germline V gene data show CDR1 as MDHEN and CDR2 as SYDVKM. CDR3 nucleotides: TGTGCCAGCAGTTGGTCCCCGGGGTTCTTGGTCTACGAGCAGTACTTC. It yields the protein CASSWSPGFLVYEQYF. The full variable domain, its missing parts supplied by reference TRBV28 and TRBJ2-7, is DVKVTQSSRYLVKRTGEKVFLECVQDMDHENMFWYRQDPGLGLRLIYFSYDVKMKEKGDIPEGYSVSREKKERFSLILESASTNQTSMYLCASSWSPGFLVYEQYFGPGTRLTVT.

This clone was found once. The chain employs TRBV7-2 and TRBJ1-5, with D perhaps TRBD1 (5 bases). Trimming cost V 7 bases and J 0 bases, with 13 bases left between them. The germline V gene encodes CDR1 SGHTA and CDR2 FQGNSA. The CDR3 consists of 15 residues. CDR3 bases: TGTGCCAGCACCCCGGAGGGGAATAGCAATCAGCCCCAGCATTTT. As protein: CASTPEGNSNQPQHF.

CDR3 DNA sequence: TGTGCCACTTTGGAGGGGGCGCAACTGGCCGGGGAGCTGTTTTTT. Translating it yields CATLEGAQLAGELFF. V gene TRBV10-3 combines with J gene TRBJ2-2; D might be TRBD1 (7 bases). This CDR3 comprises 15 residues. V dropped 10 bases and J dropped 6 bases, with 21 bases sitting between them. Germline CDR1 is ENHRY and CDR2 is SYGVKD.

The CDR3 spells CASSHTGLAGGRHSYEQYF. The CDR3 nucleotides are TGTGCCAGCAGCCATACGGGACTAGCGGGAGGTCGTCATTCGTACGAGCAGTACTTC. The rearrangement links TRBV28 to TRBJ2-7, with 15 positions matching TRBD2. Germline CDR1 reads MDHEN; CDR2 reads SYDVKM. The CDR3 runs to 19 residues. The trim removed 6 bases at V and 4 bases at J, leaving 16 bases unmatched.

V is TRBV7-2 and J is TRBJ1-3; D is unclear. CDR1 is SGHTA, CDR2 FQGNSA, per germline. V shed 3 bases and J shed 3 bases, with 12 bases lying between them. This CDR3 spans 15 amino acids. This CDR3 reads CASSFGQFGGNTIYF. DNA for the CDR3: TGTGCCAGCAGCTTTGGGCAGTTCGGTGGAAACACCATATATTTT.

V gene TRBV25-1 combines with J gene TRBJ1-6; D is ambiguous. This CDR3 has 15 residues. CDR1 and CDR2 from the germline V gene are MGHDK and SYGVNS. Trimming removed 3 bases at V and 5 bases at J, with 11 bases between. CDR3 bases: TGTGCCAGCAGTGACGCGTATAACGATAATTCACCCCTCCACTTT. Translated: CASSDAYNDNSPLHF.

V usage is TRBV6-5 and J usage is TRBJ2-7; 12 bases are a match to TRBD2. The CDR3 spans 15 residues. With V trimmed by 2 bases and J by 2 bases, 1 base remained unmatched. Per the germline V gene, CDR1 is MNHEY and CDR2 is SVGAGI. The CDR3 DNA reads as TGTGCCAGCAGTTACGGACTAGCGGGGCCCTACGAGCAGTACTTC. This translates into CASSYGLAGPYEQYF.

J is TRBJ1-2 and V is TRBV7-8, with 7 bases lining up with TRBD1. The CDR3 totals 16 residues. Trimming cost V 5 bases and J 4 bases; bases outside gene matches: 13. CDR1 SGHVS and CDR2 FQNEAQ come from the germline V gene. DNA of the CDR3: TGTGCCAGCAGCGTTACGTCAGGGGGAGAGGTCTATGGCTACACCTTC. Protein sequence: CASSVTSGGEVYGYTF.

The rearrangement links TRBV5-1 to TRBJ1-1; D is perhaps TRBD1 (5 bases). Per the germline V gene, CDR1 is SGHRS and CDR2 is YFSETQ. The V gene lost 2 bases and the J gene lost 3 bases, with 14 bases spanning the gap. This CDR3 comprises 15 residues. Written as DNA, the CDR3 is TGCGCCAGCAGCTTCGCCACAGGAAAGGACACTGAAGCTTTCTTT. Encoded protein: CASSFATGKDTEAFF.

CDR3 residues: CASSTIAAPNTGELFF. CDR3 DNA sequence: TGTGCCAGCAGTACTATAGCGGCTCCGAACACCGGGGAGCTGTTTTTT. The J gene is TRBJ2-2, the V gene TRBV28, with D possibly being TRBD2 (6 bases). Germline V gene lookup returns CDR1 MDHEN and CDR2 SYDVKM. The V gene lost 5 bases and the J gene lost 0 bases, with 13 bases spanning the gap. This CDR3 is built from 16 residues.

The chain links TRBV28 to TRBJ1-4; tentative D call: TRBD1 (5 bases). CDR1 is MDHEN and CDR2 is SYDVKM in the germline V gene. This CDR3 has 16 amino acids. Trimming stripped 6 bases from V and 0 bases from J, with 14 bases between. As DNA, the CDR3 is TGTGCCAGCAGAATCCTGGGGCGAGCAACTAATGAAAAACTGTTTTTT. This sequence encodes CASRILGRATNEKLFF. The variable domain in full, completed from reference TRBV28 and TRBJ1-4, reads DVKVTQSSRYLVKRTGEKVFLECVQDMDHENMFWYRQDPGLGLRLIYFSYDVKMKEKGDIPEGYSVSREKKERFSLILESASTNQTSMYLCASRILGRATNEKLFFGSGTQLSVL.

The chain joins TRBV7-9 to TRBJ1-1; TRBD1 aligns across 8 bases. The CDR3 is made up of 14 amino acids. Losses at the gene ends were 2 bases for V and 7 bases for J; bases not matched to a gene: 6. Germline-derived CDR1 and CDR2 are SEHNR and FQNEAQ (reference sequence). This chain's CDR3 is CASSLRTGLNEAFF. The CDR3 DNA follows: TGTGCCAGCAGCTTAAGGACAGGGCTAAATGAAGCTTTCTTT.

V gene TRBV24-1 combines with J gene TRBJ1-2, with D possibly matching TRBD1 (6 bases). Germline V lookup: CDR1 KGHDR, CDR2 SFDVKD. CDR3 length: 16 amino acids. Trimming cost V 3 bases and J 4 bases, with 17 bases left between them. Here the CDR3 reads CATSDPTTGRIYGYTF. For the CDR3, the DNA is TGTGCCACCAGTGATCCGACGACAGGCCGTATCTATGGCTACACCTTC.